Presented here are 22 T cell receptor beta chains from one specimen sequenced in a study of blood T cell repertoires in COVID-19. Libraries were prepared by immunoSEQ multiplex PCR; TCRdb keeps only in-frame clonotypes and omits some of them. The data contain 30,000 to 35,000 clones, around 87% of them singletons. Material for sequencing was peripheral blood. Receptors were obtained from a man in his sixties or seventies with acute or convalescent COVID-19.

The V call is TRBV3-1 (or the pseudogene TRBV3-2), the J call TRBJ1-2; D remains unclear. Trimming pared 4 bases from V and 0 bases from J, leaving 9 bases between. This CDR3 spans 14 amino acids. CDR1 LGHDT and CDR2 YNNKEL come from the germline V gene (reference sequence). The CDR3 loop is CASSRRGPNYGYTF. As DNA, the CDR3 is TGTGCCAGCAGCCGACGAGGGCCTAACTATGGCTACACCTTC.

In this sample, this clone turned up a few times. This chain links TRBV27 with TRBJ2-1; D may be TRBD2 (5 bases). The CDR3 is made up of 13 amino acids. The germline gives CDR1 MNHEY, CDR2 SMNVEV (reference sequence). V lost 2 bases, J lost 9 bases, and 11 bases lay in between. The CDR3, as DNA: TGTGCCAGCAGTTTAAGCGGCTACGGTGAGCAGTTCTTC. It codes for CASSLSGYGEQFF.

V and J are TRBV30 and TRBJ1-2; 10 bases agree with TRBD1. The germline V gene has CDR1 GTSNPN and CDR2 SVGIG (reference sequence). The V gene end was trimmed by 4 bases and the J gene end by 7 bases; junction bases not matched to a gene: 6. The CDR3 has 13 residues. CDR3 coding DNA: TGTGCCTGGAACTTGGGACAGGGGTCTGGCTACACCTTC. This translates into CAWNLGQGSGYTF.

V is TRBV5-6 and J is TRBJ1-1; weak D call: TRBD1 (6 bases). This CDR3 spans 14 amino acids. Deletions cut 3 bases from V and 0 bases from J, with 9 bases between. Germline CDR1 is SGHDT and CDR2 is YYEEEE. The CDR3 is CASSWDTMNTEAFF. The CDR3 DNA reads as TGTGCCAGCAGCTGGGACACTATGAACACTGAAGCTTTCTTT.

The genes are TRBV5-1 and TRBJ2-2; TRBD1 agrees at 7 bases. J lost 8 bases, V lost 9 bases, and 13 bases had no gene match. CDR1 and CDR2 from the germline V gene are SGHRS and YFSETQ. There are 14 residues in the CDR3. The CDR3 nucleotides are TGCGCCACCCAGGCAGGGGGTGGTGTTGGGGAGCTGTTTTTT. It specifies CATQAGGGVGELFF.

The chain joins TRBV18 to TRBJ1-2; 10 positions match TRBD1. CDR1 and CDR2 from the germline V gene are KGHSH and LQKENI. V gave up 4 bases and J gave up 4 bases; unmatched junction bases: 9. This CDR3 region has 16 residues. CDR3 nucleotides: TGTGCCAGCTCACTACGACAGGGGGCGCAGAGCTATGGCTACACCTTC. Translating gives CASSLRQGAQSYGYTF.

This sequence joins TRBV5-1 and TRBJ2-3, with TRBD2 matching over 7 bases. The J segment lost 4 bases and the V segment lost 4 bases, leaving 3 bases of the junction unmatched. The germline V gene encodes CDR1 SGHRS and CDR2 YFSETQ. The CDR3 runs 13 residues. Here the CDR3 reads CASSPGGADTQYF. The CDR3 DNA reads TGCGCCAGCAGCCCTGGGGGGGCAGATACGCAGTATTTT. Based on the CDR3 plus reference TRBV5-1 and TRBJ2-3, the full variable domain is KAGVTQTPRYLIKTRGQQVTLSCSPISGHRSVSWYQQTPGQGLQFLFEYFSETQRNKGNFPGRFSGRQFSNSRSEMNVSTLELGDSALYLCASSPGGADTQYFGPGTRLTVL.

This sequence joins TRBV12-3 or TRBV12-4 and TRBJ1-3; D uncertain. V lost 2 bases, J lost 4 bases, and 3 bases lay in between. This CDR3 has 12 residues. CDR3 sequence reads: CASSLTGNTIYF. The CDR3 nucleotides are TGTGCCAGCAGTTTAACAGGAAACACCATATATTTT.

The CDR3 here is CASSESGTPREAFF. The CDR3 region has the DNA TGTGCCAGCAGTGAATCAGGGACACCCAGGGAAGCTTTCTTT. This rearrangement joins TRBV6-1 to TRBJ1-1, with D possibly matching TRBD1 (6 bases). The V end was cut by 2 bases, the J end by 8 bases, with 15 bases between. The V gene's germline CDR1 is MNHNS and CDR2 SASEGT. The CDR3 runs to 14 residues.

The chain combines TRBV6-1 with TRBJ1-4; tentative D call: TRBD1 (6 bases). V lost 2 bases, J lost 8 bases, and 12 bases lay in between. The length of the CDR3 is 14 residues. Germline lookup yields CDR1 MNHNS and CDR2 SASEGT. CDR3 coding DNA: TGTGCCAGCAGTGAACAGGGGATAGGCGAAAAACTGTTTTTT. Amino acids: CASSEQGIGEKLFF.

The chain is built from TRBV30 and TRBJ1-1, with D uncertain. The CDR3 loop spans 12 amino acids. The germline V and J ends were trimmed by 5 bases and 8 bases, with 15 bases remaining between them. Germline V CDR1 and CDR2: GTSNPN, SVGIG (reference sequence). The DNA of the CDR3 is TGTGCCTGGTCCCCCTCAGGAAGAGAAGCTTTCTTT. It is translated as CAWSPSGREAFF.

The J gene is TRBJ2-1, the V gene TRBV5-4; D not resolved. The CDR3 has 13 amino acids. The V gene's germline CDR1 is SGHNT and CDR2 YYREEE (reference sequence). Trimming took off 3 bases at V and 8 bases at J, with 12 bases between the two ends. CDR3 nucleotide sequence: TGTGCCAGCAGCTGGGCGTCCTCGGATGAGCAGTTCTTC. Translated: CASSWASSDEQFF.

J is TRBJ2-3 and V is TRBV19; TRBD2 agrees at 9 bases. V lost 0 bases and J lost 6; bases outside the gene matches: 7. The germline V gene encodes CDR1 LNHDA and CDR2 SQIVND (reference sequence). This CDR3 is 16 amino acids long. The CDR3 loop is CASSIDTRGRADTQYF. The CDR3 region has the DNA TGTGCCAGTAGTATAGACACTCGCGGGAGGGCGGATACGCAGTATTTT.

This clone was detected once. This chain connects TRBV4-1 to TRBJ1-2, with D maybe TRBD1 (5 bases). From germline, CDR1 is MGHRA and CDR2 YSYEKL. Trimming left V 4 bases short and J 0 bases short, with 12 bases between. This CDR3 comprises 15 residues. The chain's CDR3 is CASSRLDRTNYGYTF. The CDR3 DNA reads TGCGCCAGCAGCCGACTTGACAGAACTAACTATGGCTACACCTTC.

The chain is built from TRBV7-6 and TRBJ1-4, with D perhaps TRBD1 (6 bases). Germline V gene data show CDR1 as SGHVS and CDR2 as FNYEAQ. Trimming cost V 4 bases and J 8 bases, with 11 bases left between them. The CDR3 length is 13 residues. This CDR3 is CASSSGDDEKLFF. CDR3 coding DNA: TGTGCCAGCAGCTCAGGGGATGACGAAAAACTGTTTTTT.

As DNA, the CDR3 is TGTGCCAGCAGCCCGGTAGGGAGTTATAATTCACCCCTCCACTTT. Amino acid sequence: CASSPVGSYNSPLHF. The rearrangement uses TRBV7-8 and TRBJ1-6; no definite D call. CDR1 is SGHVS and CDR2 is FQNEAQ in the germline V gene. CDR3 length equals 15 residues. V was trimmed by 5 bases and J by 4 bases, leaving 12 bases between them.

The V and J genes are TRBV5-1 and TRBJ2-5, with unresolved D. Germline V gene data show CDR1 as SGHRS and CDR2 as YFSETQ. Trimming took 4 bases from V and 1 from J, leaving 11 bases between them. There are 14 residues in the CDR3. The CDR3 bases are TGCGCCAGCAGCCTAGGCCTCTCCCAAGAGACCCAGTACTTC. Amino acid sequence: CASSLGLSQETQYF.

The genes are TRBV7-6 and TRBJ1-1, with a weak D call TRBD1 (5 bases). This CDR3 comprises 14 residues. Trimming took 3 bases from V and 5 from J, leaving 13 bases between them. Germline lookup yields CDR1 SGHVS and CDR2 FNYEAQ. CDR3 loop: CASSLQGFGTEAFF. Written as DNA, the CDR3 is TGTGCCAGCAGCTTGCAGGGTTTCGGGACTGAAGCTTTCTTT.

The V gene is TRBV10-3, the J gene TRBJ2-2; weak D call: TRBD2 (5 bases). This CDR3 contains 12 residues. The V end lost 4 bases, the J end lost 5 bases, and 5 bases lay between the germline ends. Germline assignment: CDR1 ENHRY and CDR2 SYGVKD. CDR3 DNA sequence: TGTGCCATCAGTGGCGGGACCGGGGAGCTGTTTTTT. Its translation is CAISGGTGELFF.

The chain has TRBV4-2 and TRBJ1-3; a possible D gene is TRBD1 (6 bases). V gave up 4 bases and J gave up 0 bases, with 16 bases separating them. The CDR3 has 17 residues. The V gene's germline CDR1 is LGHNA and CDR2 YNFKEQ. The CDR3, as DNA: TGTGCCAGCAGCCCTAGTGACAGGCTAACCTCTGGAAACACCATATATTTT. Its protein product is CASSPSDRLTSGNTIYF.

CDR3 amino acids: CASSLKAGLAFF. Written as DNA, the CDR3 is TGTGCCAGCAGTTTAAAGGCCGGGTTGGCTTTCTTT. The V and J genes are TRBV12-3 or TRBV12-4 and TRBJ1-1; D gene unclear. V gave up 2 bases and J gave up 11 bases, with 12 bases separating them. CDR3 size: 12 residues.

This clone was found many times. This chain connects TRBV3-1 (or the pseudogene TRBV3-2) to TRBJ1-6; 7 bases map to TRBD1. Germline V gene sequence: CDR1 LGHDT, CDR2 YNNKEL (reference sequence). The V and J ends lost 1 base and 7 bases, in that order; junction bases with no gene match: 4. The length of the CDR3 is 15 residues. The CDR3 loop is CASSQGPQGNSPLHF. CDR3 coding DNA: TGTGCCAGCAGCCAAGGTCCACAGGGGAATTCACCCCTCCACTTT.